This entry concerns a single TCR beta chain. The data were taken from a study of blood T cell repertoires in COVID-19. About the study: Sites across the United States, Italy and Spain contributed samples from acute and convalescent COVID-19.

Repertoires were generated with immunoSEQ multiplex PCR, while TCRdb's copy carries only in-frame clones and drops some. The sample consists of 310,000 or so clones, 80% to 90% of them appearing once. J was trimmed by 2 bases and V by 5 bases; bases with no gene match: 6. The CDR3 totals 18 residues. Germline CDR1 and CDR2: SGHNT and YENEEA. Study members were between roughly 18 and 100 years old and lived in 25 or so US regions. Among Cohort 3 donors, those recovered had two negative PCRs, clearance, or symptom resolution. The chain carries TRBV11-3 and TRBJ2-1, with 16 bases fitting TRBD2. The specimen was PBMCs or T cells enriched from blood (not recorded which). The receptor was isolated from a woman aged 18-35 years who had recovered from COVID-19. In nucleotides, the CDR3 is TGTGCCAGCAGCCCCCGAGGGACTAGCGGGAGGGCCTACAATGAGCAGTTCTTC. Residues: CASSPRGTSGRAYNEQFF.